This T cell receptor beta chain was obtained from a study of T cell responses to AZD1222 COVID-19 vaccine. Study-level points and caveats: Clonal diversity was possibly underestimated; the donors were predominantly white British and more often female. Reports say nearly half of spike-specific TCRs go after unmutated variant regions. Researchers took repertoire samples only after the peak T cell response had come.

To note about this clone: Its antigen remains unidentified.

Germline CDR1 reads ENHRY; CDR2 reads SYGVKD. Trimming cost V 6 bases and J 2 bases, with 19 bases left between them. CDR3 length: 16 amino acids. Method: immunoSEQ multiplex PCR; TCRdb's copy keeps in-frame clones and lacks some. The sample holds 90,000 to 110,000 clones, approximately 91% seen once. Sequenced here: peripheral blood, sampled on day 0 of MenACWY control vaccination. V is TRBV10-3 and J is TRBJ1-2; D possibly corresponds to TRBD1 (5 bases). The TCR sequence derives from an adult in good health. CDR3 bases: TGTGCCATCAGCGGGCGCCCAGCAGGGACGAACTATGGCTACACCTTC. Translation: CAISGRPAGTNYGYTF.